This T cell receptor beta chain was profiled in a study of cytomegalovirus exposure and HLA in healthy donors. Donors were drawn from the approximately 120-subject validation cohort, separate from the approximately 680-subject first cohort. On this clone itself: The antigen remains unidentified.

V was pared by 6 bases and J by 2 bases, with 23 bases between. This CDR3 spans 18 amino acids. Germline CDR1 reads ENHRY; CDR2 reads SYGVKD. Overall study findings and caveats: Despite most TCR sequences being rare, some public TCRs occurred in many donors. Subsequent analysis revealed that first-cohort TCR clusters tended to co-occur in the 100 to 150 validation repertoires.

The data were produced by immunoSEQ multiplex PCR, yet TCRdb's version contains in-frame clones alone and is incomplete. The sample lists about 110,000 clones, almost 96% occurring once. The origin of this receptor is a woman aged 18-35 years in good health and CMV-seronegative. Sequencing was done on a sample of PBMCs. The V call is TRBV10-3, the J call TRBJ2-1; maybe TRBD2 (6 bases). The CDR3 DNA reads TGTGCCATCAGGAGAGAATTCCGGGACTCGGGTACCTACAATGAGCAGTTCTTC. Translation: CAIRREFRDSGTYNEQFF.